This T cell receptor beta chain was sequenced during a study of shared clonotypes between healthy human individuals. Study-level information: CD4 naive cells filled three plates per donor, CD4 memory three, CD8 naive two and CD8 memory one.

With regard to this clone: The target antigen is unknown.

Broader study findings: A reduction in generation probabilities was seen for non-shared clonotypes relative to those shared by all four donors.

TCRdb's table, derived via immunoSEQ multiplex PCR, lists solely in-frame clones and lacks some. The table includes under 1,900,000 clones, less than 99% detected once. The authors divided CD4+ cells into CD45RA+ naive and CD45RA-negative memory subsets. This clonotype was obtained from a man aged 30 to 39 in good health. Sequenced material: naive CD4+ T cells sorted from blood. Subset noted: CD45RA+ positively selected.

CDR3 sequence: CSATLPGQGAIGELFF. In nucleotides, the CDR3 is TGCAGCGCAACGCTGCCGGGACAGGGGGCAATCGGGGAGCTGTTTTTT. The chain employs TRBV29-1 and TRBJ2-2, with TRBD1 matching 12 bases. This CDR3 comprises 16 residues. J gave up 7 bases and V 7 bases, and 13 bases lay outside the gene matches. Germline V CDR1 and CDR2: SQVTM, ANQGSEA.